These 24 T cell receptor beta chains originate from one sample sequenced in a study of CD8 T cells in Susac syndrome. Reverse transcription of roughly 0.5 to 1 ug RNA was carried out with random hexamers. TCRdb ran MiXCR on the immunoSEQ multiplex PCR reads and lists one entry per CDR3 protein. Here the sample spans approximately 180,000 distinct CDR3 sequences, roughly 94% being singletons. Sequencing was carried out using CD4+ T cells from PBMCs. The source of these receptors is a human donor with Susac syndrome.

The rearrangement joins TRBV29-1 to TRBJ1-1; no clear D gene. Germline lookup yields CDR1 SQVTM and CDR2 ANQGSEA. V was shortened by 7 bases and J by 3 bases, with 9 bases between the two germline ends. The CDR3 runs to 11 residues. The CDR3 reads CSGTRDTEAFF. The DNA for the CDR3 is TGCAGCGGAACGAGGGACACTGAAGCTTTCTTT.

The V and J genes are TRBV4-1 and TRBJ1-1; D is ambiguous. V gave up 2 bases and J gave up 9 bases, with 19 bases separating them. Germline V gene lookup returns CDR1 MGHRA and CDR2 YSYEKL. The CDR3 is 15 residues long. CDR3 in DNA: TGCGCCAGCAGCCAACCGTCCCTGACGTCGGGGAAAGCTTTCTTT. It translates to CASSQPSLTSGKAFF.

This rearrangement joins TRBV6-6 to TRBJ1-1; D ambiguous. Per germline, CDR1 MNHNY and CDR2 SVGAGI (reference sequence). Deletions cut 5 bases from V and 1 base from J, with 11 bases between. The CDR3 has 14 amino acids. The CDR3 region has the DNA TGTGCCAGCAGTCAAAACATCGGGAACACTGAAGCTTTCTTT. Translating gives CASSQNIGNTEAFF.

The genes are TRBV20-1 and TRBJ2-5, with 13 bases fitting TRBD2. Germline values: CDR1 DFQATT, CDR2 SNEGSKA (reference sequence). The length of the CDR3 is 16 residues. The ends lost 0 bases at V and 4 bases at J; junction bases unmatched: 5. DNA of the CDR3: TGCAGTGCTAGAGATCCGACTAGCGGGAGGTTAGAGACCCAGTACTTC. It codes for CSARDPTSGRLETQYF.

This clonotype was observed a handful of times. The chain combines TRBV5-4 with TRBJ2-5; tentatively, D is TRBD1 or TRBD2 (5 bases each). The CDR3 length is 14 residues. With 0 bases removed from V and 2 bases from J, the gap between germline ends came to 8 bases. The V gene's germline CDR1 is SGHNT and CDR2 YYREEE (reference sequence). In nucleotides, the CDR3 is TGTGCCAGCAGCTTGGTGGGGGTACAAGAGACCCAGTACTTC. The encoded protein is CASSLVGVQETQYF.

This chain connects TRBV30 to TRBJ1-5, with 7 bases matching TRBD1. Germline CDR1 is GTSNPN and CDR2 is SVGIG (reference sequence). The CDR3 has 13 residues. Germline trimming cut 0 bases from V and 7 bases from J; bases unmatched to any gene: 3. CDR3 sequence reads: CAWSVYRGQPQHF. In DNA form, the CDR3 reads TGTGCCTGGAGTGTATACAGGGGACAGCCCCAGCATTTT.

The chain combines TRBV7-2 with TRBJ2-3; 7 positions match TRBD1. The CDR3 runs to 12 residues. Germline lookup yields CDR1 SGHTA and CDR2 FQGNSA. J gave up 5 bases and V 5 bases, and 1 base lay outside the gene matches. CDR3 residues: CASSRDRDTQYF. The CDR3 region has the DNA TGTGCCAGCAGCCGGGACAGAGATACGCAGTATTTT.

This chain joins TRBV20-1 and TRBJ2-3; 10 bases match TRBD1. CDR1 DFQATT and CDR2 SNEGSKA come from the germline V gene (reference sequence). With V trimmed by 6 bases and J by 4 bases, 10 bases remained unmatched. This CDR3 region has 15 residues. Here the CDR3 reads CSATKTGGWADTQYF. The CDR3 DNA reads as TGCAGTGCCACAAAGACAGGGGGCTGGGCAGATACGCAGTATTTT.

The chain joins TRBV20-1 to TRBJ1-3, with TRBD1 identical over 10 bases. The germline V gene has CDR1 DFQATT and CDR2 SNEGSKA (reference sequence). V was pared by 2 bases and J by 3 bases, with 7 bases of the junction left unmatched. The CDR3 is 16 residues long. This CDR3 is CSARPRQGAYGNTIYF. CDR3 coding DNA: TGCAGTGCTAGACCTAGACAGGGGGCGTATGGAAACACCATATATTTT.

CDR3: CASTPGWRGNEQFF. The CDR3 DNA sequence: TGTGCCAGCACCCCTGGATGGAGGGGCAATGAGCAGTTCTTC. The chain links TRBV27 to TRBJ2-1; TRBD2 might be the D (6 bases). The CDR3 runs 14 residues. CDR1 is MNHEY and CDR2 is SMNVEV in the germline V gene (reference sequence). V shed 7 bases and J shed 6 bases, with 16 bases lying between them.

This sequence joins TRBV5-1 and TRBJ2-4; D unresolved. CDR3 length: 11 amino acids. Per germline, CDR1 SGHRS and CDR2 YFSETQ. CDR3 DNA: TGCGCTGGGTTAGGCAAAAACATTCAGTACTTC. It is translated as CAGLGKNIQYF.

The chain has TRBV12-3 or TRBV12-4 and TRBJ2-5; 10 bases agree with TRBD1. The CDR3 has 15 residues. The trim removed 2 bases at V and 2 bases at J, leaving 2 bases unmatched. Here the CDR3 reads CASSLRTGGQETQYF. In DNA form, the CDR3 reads TGTGCCAGCAGTTTACGGACAGGGGGTCAAGAGACCCAGTACTTC.

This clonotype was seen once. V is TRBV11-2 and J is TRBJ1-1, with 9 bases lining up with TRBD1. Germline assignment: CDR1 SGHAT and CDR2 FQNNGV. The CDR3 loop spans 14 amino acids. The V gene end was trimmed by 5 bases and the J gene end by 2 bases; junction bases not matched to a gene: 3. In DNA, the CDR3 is TGTGCCAGCAGCGGGACAGGGAGTAACACTGAAGCTTTCTTT. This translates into CASSGTGSNTEAFF. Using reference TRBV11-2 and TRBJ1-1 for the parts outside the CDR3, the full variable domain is EAGVAQSPRYKIIEKRQSVAFWCNPISGHATLYWYQQILGQGPKLLIQFQNNGVVDDSQLPKDRFSAERLKGVDSTLKIQPAKLEDSAVYLCASSGTGSNTEAFFGQGTRLTVV.

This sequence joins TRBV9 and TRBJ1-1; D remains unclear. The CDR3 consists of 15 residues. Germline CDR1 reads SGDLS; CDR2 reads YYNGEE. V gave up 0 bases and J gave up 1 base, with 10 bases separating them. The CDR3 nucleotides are TGTGCCAGCAGCGTAGATGGCGGAGCGAACACTGAAGCTTTCTTT. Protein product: CASSVDGGANTEAFF.

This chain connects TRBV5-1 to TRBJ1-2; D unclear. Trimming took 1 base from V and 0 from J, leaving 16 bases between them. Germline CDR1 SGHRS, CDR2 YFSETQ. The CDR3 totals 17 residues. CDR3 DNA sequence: TGCGCCAGCAGCTTGTCTGGGGATCCCGGGACTAACTATGGCTACACCTTC. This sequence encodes CASSLSGDPGTNYGYTF.

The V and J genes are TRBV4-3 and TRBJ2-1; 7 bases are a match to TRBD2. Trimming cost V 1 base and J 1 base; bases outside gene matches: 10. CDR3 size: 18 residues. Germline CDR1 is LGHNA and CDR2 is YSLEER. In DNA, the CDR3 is TGCGCCAGCAGCCAAGTTTTGAGCGGGATGAGGTCCTACAATGAGCAGTTCTTC. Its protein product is CASSQVLSGMRSYNEQFF.

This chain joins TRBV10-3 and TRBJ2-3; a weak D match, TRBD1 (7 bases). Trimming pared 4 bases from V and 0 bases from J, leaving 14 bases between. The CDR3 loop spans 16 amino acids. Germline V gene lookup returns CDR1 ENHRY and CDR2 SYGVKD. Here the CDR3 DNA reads TGTGCCATCAGTGGTTCAGGGGGGCCTAGCACAGATACGCAGTATTTT. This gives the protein CAISGSGGPSTDTQYF.

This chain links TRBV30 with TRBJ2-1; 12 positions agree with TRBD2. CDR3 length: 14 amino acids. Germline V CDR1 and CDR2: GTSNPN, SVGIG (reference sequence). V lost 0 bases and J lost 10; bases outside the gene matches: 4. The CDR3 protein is CAWSVQGLAGEQFF. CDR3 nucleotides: TGTGCCTGGAGTGTACAAGGACTAGCGGGGGAGCAGTTCTTC.

CDR3 protein: CASSHAWGRDTEAFF. The CDR3 region has the DNA TGTGCCAGCAGCCACGCCTGGGGCAGAGACACTGAAGCTTTCTTT. The rearrangement joins TRBV3-1 to TRBJ1-1, with TRBD1 as a possible D gene (5 bases). The germline V gene has CDR1 LGHDT and CDR2 YNNKEL (reference sequence). With 3 bases removed from V and 3 bases from J, the gap between germline ends came to 14 bases. The CDR3 length is 15 residues.

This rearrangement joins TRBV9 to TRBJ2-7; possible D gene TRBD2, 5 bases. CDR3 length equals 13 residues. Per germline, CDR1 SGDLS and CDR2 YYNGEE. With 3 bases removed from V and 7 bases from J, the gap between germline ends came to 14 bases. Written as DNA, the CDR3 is TGTGCCAGCAGCGCCTCACCCCGAGGGGAGCAGTACTTC. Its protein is CASSASPRGEQYF. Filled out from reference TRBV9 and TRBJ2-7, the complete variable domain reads DSGVTQTPKHLITATGQRVTLRCSPRSGDLSVYWYQQSLDQGLQFLIQYYNGEERAKGNILERFSAQQFPDLHSELNLSSLELGDSALYFCASSASPRGEQYFGPGTRLTVT.

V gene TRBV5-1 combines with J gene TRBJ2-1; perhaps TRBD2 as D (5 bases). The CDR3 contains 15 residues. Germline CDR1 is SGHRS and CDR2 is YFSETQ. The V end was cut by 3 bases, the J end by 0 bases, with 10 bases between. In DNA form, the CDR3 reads TGCGCCAGCAGCTCCTGGACTTCCTCCTACAATGAGCAGTTCTTC. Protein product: CASSSWTSSYNEQFF.

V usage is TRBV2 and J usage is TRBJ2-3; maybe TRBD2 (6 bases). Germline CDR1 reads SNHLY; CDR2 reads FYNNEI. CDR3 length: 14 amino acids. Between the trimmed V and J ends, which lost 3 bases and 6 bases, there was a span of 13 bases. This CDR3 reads CASSETRGSDTQYF. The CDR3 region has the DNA TGTGCCAGCAGTGAGACTAGAGGATCTGATACGCAGTATTTT.

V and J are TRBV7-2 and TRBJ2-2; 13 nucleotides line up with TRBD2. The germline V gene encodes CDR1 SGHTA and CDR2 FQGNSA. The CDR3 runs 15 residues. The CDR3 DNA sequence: TGTGGGAGCCGTCGGACTAGCGGGGGTGCCGGGGAGCTGTTTTTT. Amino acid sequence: CGSRRTSGGAGELFF.

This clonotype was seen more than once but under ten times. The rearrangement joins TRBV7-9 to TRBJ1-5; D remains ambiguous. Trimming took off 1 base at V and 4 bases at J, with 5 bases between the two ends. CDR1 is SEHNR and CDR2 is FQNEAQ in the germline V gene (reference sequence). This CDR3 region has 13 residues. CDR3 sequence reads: CASSLDGNQPQHF. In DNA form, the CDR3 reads TGTGCCAGCAGCTTAGACGGAAATCAGCCCCAGCATTTT.